This TCR beta chain was captured by sequencing in a study of cytomegalovirus exposure and HLA in healthy donors. Study-wide context: The Caucasian-associated ancestry cluster held roughly 80% of over 350 genotyped donors.

This clone has only a few counts. Its antigen is not known. General study points: Trimming of TCR beta V- and J-genes showed a link, identified in a later analysis, to a missense DCLRE1C variant.

This CDR3 contains 14 residues. The germline gives CDR1 LNHDA, CDR2 SQIVND (reference sequence). The J segment lost 7 bases and the V segment lost 8 bases, leaving 10 bases of the junction unmatched. Researchers ran the PCR with 60 Vbeta and 13 Jbeta primers. The table came from immunoSEQ multiplex PCR; TCRdb's copy has only in-frame clones and leaves some out. The table shows 42,000 or so clones, with roughly half occurring only once. The sequencing input was PBMCs. The origin of this receptor is a human donor in good health. V and J are TRBV19 and TRBJ2-1, with 8 bases fitting TRBD2. The DNA of the CDR3 is TGTGCCAGTCGTGGTGCGGGAGGAGGGAATGAGCAGTTCTTC. Its protein product is CASRGAGGGNEQFF.